Below are 27 T cell receptor beta chains sequenced from a single sample in a study of beta chain features in type 1 diabetes. Every bit of the isolated RNA underwent reverse transcription, so sequencing read expressed TCRB transcripts. Repertoires were generated with immunoSEQ multiplex PCR, while TCRdb's copy carries only in-frame clones and drops some. This table has hundreds of thousands of clones, more than 13% appearing once. The antigens for these receptors are not known. Points from the study as a whole: All four CD4+ subsets from Type 1 diabetes patients carried moderately but significantly shorter TCRB CDR3s.

The sample consisted of naive CD4+ T cells from blood. Every receptor here comes from a man between 18 and 35 years old with type 1 diabetes.

Only a few counts were recorded for this clone. The V gene is TRBV7-9, the J gene TRBJ2-7; unclear D gene. Looked up from germline, CDR1 is SEHNR and CDR2 is FQNEAQ (reference sequence). The V end lost 4 bases, the J end lost 2 bases, and 9 bases lay between the germline ends. This CDR3 has 13 residues. CDR3 coding DNA: TGTGCCAGCAGCTCCGCTATTACCTACGAGCAGTACTTC. The encoded protein is CASSSAITYEQYF.

The chain joins TRBV5-1 to TRBJ2-5; 7 bases align to TRBD2. Unmatched junction bases numbered 7, after V lost 4 bases and J lost 4 bases. Germline V gene data show CDR1 as SGHRS and CDR2 as YFSETQ. CDR3 length: 14 amino acids. The CDR3 is CASSPGLVGETQYF. CDR3 nucleotides: TGCGCCAGCAGCCCCGGACTAGTTGGAGAGACCCAGTACTTC.

The rearrangement uses TRBV7-2 and TRBJ2-1; TRBD2 agrees at 8 bases. The CDR3 sequence is 15 residues long. V dropped 5 bases and J dropped 10; count of bases not matched to a gene: 13. CDR1 SGHTA and CDR2 FQGNSA come from the germline V gene. CDR3 in amino acids: CASSTRASGSLEQFF. In nucleotides, the CDR3 is TGTGCCAGCAGCACCCGGGCTAGCGGGTCACTCGAGCAGTTCTTC.

The chain links TRBV7-9 to TRBJ1-3; D ambiguous. The germline V gene has CDR1 SEHNR and CDR2 FQNEAQ (reference sequence). The CDR3 consists of 13 residues. Trimming left V 3 bases short and J 2 bases short, with 5 bases between. The chain's CDR3 is CASSLVPGNTIYF. As DNA, the CDR3 is TGTGCCAGCAGCTTGGTCCCTGGAAACACCATATATTTT.

The chain employs TRBV29-1 and TRBJ2-1; D is ambiguous. The CDR3 has 14 residues. Per germline, CDR1 SQVTM and CDR2 ANQGSEA. Trimming removed 4 bases at V and 2 bases at J, with 12 bases between. CDR3 region: CSVGRPETYNEQFF. In DNA form, the CDR3 reads TGCAGCGTTGGGAGACCGGAAACCTACAATGAGCAGTTCTTC.

This clone was observed a few times. Here the CDR3 DNA reads TGCGCCAGCAGCCAAGAACCCACGGGGGAACCTGGGGCCAACGTCCTGACTTTC. It specifies CASSQEPTGEPGANVLTF. The chain uses TRBV4-3 and TRBJ2-6; D may be TRBD2 (6 bases). Germline assignment: CDR1 LGHNA and CDR2 YSLEER. Between the trimmed V and J ends, which lost 0 bases and 2 bases, there was a span of 14 bases. This CDR3 has 18 amino acids.

This clone came up a few times. This chain links TRBV4-1 with TRBJ2-5; tentatively, D is TRBD2 (6 bases). The CDR3 has 15 residues. The germline CDR1 and CDR2 sequences are MGHRA and YSYEKL. Trimming cost V 4 bases and J 2 bases, with 14 bases left between them. DNA of the CDR3: TGCGCCAGCAGCCGGTCAGAGCGGGTACAAGAGACCCAGTACTTC. Its protein product is CASSRSERVQETQYF.

The rearrangement links TRBV29-1 to TRBJ1-1, with D tentatively TRBD1 (6 bases). The germline V gene encodes CDR1 SQVTM and CDR2 ANQGSEA. The length of the CDR3 is 12 residues. Trimming stripped 7 bases from V and 4 bases from J, with 13 bases between. CDR3 coding DNA: TGCAGCGCCCAACAGGGTGTCACTGAAGCTTTCTTT. This gives the protein CSAQQGVTEAFF.

The rearrangement links TRBV9 to TRBJ2-1; D may be TRBD1 (5 bases). This CDR3 is 12 amino acids long. Germline V CDR1 and CDR2: SGDLS, YYNGEE. V was trimmed by 3 bases and J by 6 bases, leaving 7 bases between them. This CDR3 is CASSGQFNEQFF. The CDR3 region has the DNA TGTGCCAGCAGCGGACAGTTCAATGAGCAGTTCTTC.

This chain connects TRBV7-3 to TRBJ2-7; D not resolved. The ends were cut back, 0 bases at V and 5 bases at J, with 8 bases in the middle. The germline V gene encodes CDR1 SGHTA and CDR2 FQGTGA. CDR3 size: 13 residues. The DNA for the CDR3 is TGTGCCAGCAGCTTAACGACCGTTCACGAGCAGTACTTC. Amino acids: CASSLTTVHEQYF. The whole variable domain, filled in from reference TRBV7-3 and TRBJ2-7, reads GAGVSQTPSNKVTEKGKYVELRCDPISGHTALYWYRQSLGQGPEFLIYFQGTGAADDSGLPNDRFFAVRPEGSVSTLKIQRTERGDSAVYLCASSLTTVHEQYFGPGTRLTVT.

This chain links TRBV7-9 with TRBJ2-7, with 10 bases aligning to TRBD2. The length of the CDR3 is 15 residues. The V and J ends lost 7 bases and 5 bases, in that order; junction bases with no gene match: 11. CDR1 and CDR2 (germline): SEHNR, FQNEAQ (reference sequence). As DNA, the CDR3 is TGTGCCAGCACCTCGATGGGGCTAGCGGGAGACGAGCAGTACTTC. It codes for CASTSMGLAGDEQYF. The whole variable domain, remainder taken from reference TRBV7-9 and TRBJ2-7, is DTGVSQNPRHKITKRGQNVTFRCDPISEHNRLYWYRQTLGQGPEFLTYFQNEAQLEKSRLLSDRFSAERPKGSFSTLEIQRTEQGDSAMYLCASTSMGLAGDEQYFGPGTRLTVT.

The table lists this clone with a few counts. The gene calls are TRBV7-6 and TRBJ1-2; D is possibly TRBD1 (5 bases). The CDR3 runs 13 residues. V lost 5 bases and J lost 3, with 10 bases in between. Germline V gene sequence: CDR1 SGHVS, CDR2 FNYEAQ. CDR3 nucleotides: TGTGCCAGCAGCCGGAGGGGACACTATGGCTACACCTTC. It yields the protein CASSRRGHYGYTF. The whole variable domain, filled in from reference TRBV7-6 and TRBJ1-2, reads GAGVSQSPRYKVTKRGQDVALRCDPISGHVSLYWYRQALGQGPEFLTYFNYEAQQDKSGLPNDRFSAERPEGSISTLTIQRTEQRDSAMYRCASSRRGHYGYTFGSGTRLTVV.

This clone occurred a few times. This chain connects TRBV4-2 to TRBJ2-1; 7 bases match TRBD2. Germline V CDR1 and CDR2: LGHNA, YNFKEQ. With V trimmed by 0 bases and J by 4 bases, 9 bases remained unmatched. The CDR3 runs 17 residues. The CDR3 reads CASSQDGGGGPYNEQFF. CDR3 DNA sequence: TGTGCCAGCAGCCAAGATGGCGGGGGAGGGCCTTACAATGAGCAGTTCTTC.

The chain links TRBV11-1 to TRBJ2-3, with 7 bases fitting TRBD1. Germline V gene lookup returns CDR1 SGHAT and CDR2 FQDESV (reference sequence). The CDR3 loop spans 14 amino acids. V shed 7 bases, J shed 0 bases, and the junction held 4 bases outside the gene matches. CDR3 sequence (DNA): TGTGCCAGCACGACAGGGATGAGCACAGATACGCAGTATTTT. Protein product: CASTTGMSTDTQYF.

This clone was seen more than once but under ten times. The J gene is TRBJ1-1, the V gene TRBV5-1; D is unresolved. V lost 5 bases and J lost 6, with 8 bases in between. The V gene's germline CDR1 is SGHRS and CDR2 YFSETQ. The CDR3 has 11 residues. The CDR3 DNA reads TGCGCCAGCAGGCGGGATTCTGAAGCTTTCTTT. This codes for CASRRDSEAFF.

V usage is TRBV4-1 and J usage is TRBJ2-3; D is unclear. Germline values: CDR1 MGHRA, CDR2 YSYEKL. The CDR3 loop spans 14 amino acids. V was cut by 1 base and J by 3 bases, with 8 bases left in between. CDR3 protein: CASSQATITDTQYF. The CDR3 nucleotides read TGCGCCAGCAGCCAAGCAACTATAACAGATACGCAGTATTTT.

The sample holds a few counts of this clone. This rearrangement joins TRBV5-6 to TRBJ1-1; D possibly corresponds to TRBD1 (6 bases). V was clipped by 0 bases and J by 3 bases, with 24 bases between them. The CDR3 runs to 19 residues. From germline, CDR1 is SGHDT and CDR2 YYEEEE. CDR3 nucleotides: TGTGCCAGCAGCTTGGGCTTACTGGGGGCGCCTGGGGCGGACACTGAAGCTTTCTTT. Protein product: CASSLGLLGAPGADTEAFF.

V usage is TRBV11-2 and J usage is TRBJ2-5; possible D gene TRBD1, 5 bases. The J call is doubtful: the DNA matches TRBJ2-7 better. This CDR3 has 15 residues. Germline V gene sequence: CDR1 SGHAT, CDR2 FQNNGV. CDR3 residues: CASSSRRALSLEQYF. The CDR3 DNA is TGTGCCAGCAGCTCCCGCAGGGCCCTCTCTCTCGAGCAGTACTTC.

This clone was detected a few times. This rearrangement joins TRBV11-2 to TRBJ2-5; D may be TRBD1 or TRBD2 (6 bases each). The ends were cut back, 5 bases at V and 5 bases at J, with 21 bases in the middle. The CDR3 is 16 amino acids. Looked up from germline, CDR1 is SGHAT and CDR2 is FQNNGV. The DNA for the CDR3 is TGTGCCAGCAGCCCCAGACAGGCCTCCCGGGAGGAGACCCAGTACTTC. Translating it yields CASSPRQASREETQYF.

This clone was seen more than once but under ten times. The rearrangement links TRBV6-6 to TRBJ1-6, with 9 bases matching TRBD1. J gave up 7 bases and V 8 bases, and 3 bases lay outside the gene matches. The CDR3 contains 13 residues. CDR1 MNHNY and CDR2 SVGAGI come from the germline V gene (reference sequence). DNA of the CDR3: TGTGCCAGCGGGACAGGGCAAAATTCACCCCTCCACTTT. Translation gives CASGTGQNSPLHF.

CDR3 region: CASTGAGETQYF. The CDR3 bases are TGTGCCAGCACAGGGGCGGGCGAGACCCAGTACTTC. The chain recombines TRBV6-5 with TRBJ2-5; D possibly corresponds to TRBD1 (6 bases). The germline V and J ends were trimmed by 7 bases and 5 bases, with 11 bases remaining between them. Germline-derived CDR1 and CDR2 are MNHEY and SVGAGI. CDR3 size: 12 residues.

As concerns this clone: The identical CDR3 is also encoded by other nucleotide sequences in the sample. The V call is TRBV4-3, the J call TRBJ1-5; D call uncertain. The germline V gene has CDR1 LGHNA and CDR2 YSLEER. Deletions cut 0 bases from V and 6 bases from J, with 6 bases between. This CDR3 spans 13 amino acids. CDR3 residues: CASSQDRGQPQHF. The CDR3 DNA is TGCGCCAGCAGCCAAGATCGGGGTCAGCCCCAGCATTTT.

The chain combines TRBV6-5 with TRBJ1-1, with a weak D call TRBD1 (6 bases). The germline CDR1 and CDR2 sequences are MNHEY and SVGAGI. The CDR3 extends over 13 amino acids. Trimming stripped 6 bases from V and 5 bases from J, with 13 bases between. The DNA of the CDR3 is TGTGCCAGCAGGGTTAACAGGGTGACTGAAGCTTTCTTT. This encodes CASRVNRVTEAFF.

The gene calls are TRBV30 and TRBJ1-4, with D perhaps TRBD1 (6 bases). There are 14 residues in the CDR3. Germline assignment: CDR1 GTSNPN and CDR2 SVGIG (reference sequence). Trimming removed 5 bases at V and 8 bases at J, with 18 bases between. In nucleotides, the CDR3 is TGTGCCTGGGATCCACAGGGAAATATGGAAAAACTGTTTTTT. Protein: CAWDPQGNMEKLFF.

The V gene is TRBV5-1, the J gene TRBJ2-1, with D perhaps matching TRBD1 (6 bases). The germline gives CDR1 SGHRS, CDR2 YFSETQ. The V gene lost 5 bases and the J gene lost 11 bases, with 11 bases spanning the gap. The CDR3 has 11 residues. The CDR3 DNA sequence: TGCGCCAGCAGACAGGGCCGTCAGCAGTTCTTC. It codes for CASRQGRQQFF.

In this sample, this clone turned up a few times. The chain couples TRBV9 to TRBJ2-1; no clear D. In germline, CDR1 is SGDLS, CDR2 YYNGEE. V lost 0 bases, J lost 2 bases, and 9 bases lay in between. The CDR3 consists of 15 residues. The CDR3 nucleotides are TGTGCCAGCAGCGTAGATCGGAAGCCCTACAATGAGCAGTTCTTC. This translates into CASSVDRKPYNEQFF.

The rearrangement links TRBV5-4 to TRBJ2-3; maybe TRBD1 (6 bases). The V end was cut by 2 bases, the J end by 6 bases, with 10 bases between. Germline V gene lookup returns CDR1 SGHNT and CDR2 YYREEE (reference sequence). This CDR3 region has 13 residues. The CDR3 sequence: CASSFERGDTQYF. CDR3 nucleotides: TGTGCCAGCAGCTTCGAGAGGGGGGATACGCAGTATTTT. Full variable domain (rest looked up from reference TRBV5-4 and TRBJ2-3): ETGVTQSPTHLIKTRGQQVTLRCSSQSGHNTVSWYQQALGQGPQFIFQYYREEENGRGNFPPRFSGLQFPNYSSELNVNALELDDSALYLCASSFERGDTQYFGPGTRLTVL.